The 22 T cell receptor beta chains listed next were all sequenced from one sample in a study of cytomegalovirus exposure and HLA in healthy donors. Clones were sequenced by immunoSEQ multiplex PCR, and TCRdb holds only the in-frame ones, with some missing. The sample carries under 250,000 clones, 80% to 95% recorded once. The specimen sequenced was PBMCs. The origin of the receptors is a woman aged 18-29 years in good health and CMV-seronegative.

The chain combines TRBV30 with TRBJ2-1; the match to TRBD2 covers 9 bases. J was trimmed by 15 bases and V by 3 bases; bases with no gene match: 9. Germline V gene lookup returns CDR1 GTSNPN and CDR2 SVGIG (reference sequence). CDR3 length equals 12 residues. The CDR3, as DNA: TGTGCCTGGAGAGTCGCGGGAGGGCCTGCGTTCTTC. This gives the protein CAWRVAGGPAFF.

The chain carries TRBV11-2 and TRBJ1-6, with TRBD1 matching over 7 bases. The length of the CDR3 is 15 residues. In germline, CDR1 is SGHAT, CDR2 FQNNGV. J was trimmed by 8 bases and V by 5 bases; bases with no gene match: 9. CDR3 sequence reads: CASSQGTQGDSPLHF. The CDR3 DNA sequence: TGTGCCAGCAGCCAAGGGACCCAGGGGGATTCACCCCTCCACTTT. Supplemented by reference TRBV11-2 and TRBJ1-6, the full variable domain reads EAGVAQSPRYKIIEKRQSVAFWCNPISGHATLYWYQQILGQGPKLLIQFQNNGVVDDSQLPKDRFSAERLKGVDSTLKIQPAKLEDSAVYLCASSQGTQGDSPLHFGNGTRLTVT.

V gene TRBV30 combines with J gene TRBJ1-1, with no clear D. The CDR3 loop spans 14 amino acids. V was shortened by 3 bases and J by 1 base, with 12 bases between the two germline ends. CDR1 is GTSNPN and CDR2 is SVGIG in the germline V gene (reference sequence). CDR3 in amino acids: CAWRLGVWNTEAFF. The CDR3 DNA sequence: TGTGCCTGGAGATTAGGAGTGTGGAACACTGAAGCTTTCTTT.

This clone was detected only a few times. The chain employs TRBV19 and TRBJ2-7, with D perhaps matching TRBD2 (6 bases). V lost 7 bases and J lost 5, with 15 bases in between. The CDR3 extends over 13 amino acids. In germline, CDR1 is LNHDA, CDR2 SQIVND (reference sequence). The CDR3 DNA reads TGTGCCAGTACCTTCGGGAGCGCCGACGAGCAGTACTTC. Its protein product is CASTFGSADEQYF.

This rearrangement joins TRBV6-1 to TRBJ2-3; tentative D call: TRBD2 (5 bases). Germline V CDR1 and CDR2: MNHNS, SASEGT. The CDR3 length is 14 residues. Trimming pared 6 bases from V and 0 bases from J, leaving 10 bases between. The CDR3 DNA reads as TGTGCCAGCAGAACGACTACTAGCACAGATACGCAGTATTTT. Residues: CASRTTTSTDTQYF.

This chain links TRBV9 with TRBJ2-3; a possible D gene is TRBD2 (6 bases). The CDR3 loop spans 15 amino acids. Looked up from germline, CDR1 is SGDLS and CDR2 is YYNGEE. V was cut by 0 bases and J by 3 bases, with 11 bases left in between. The chain's CDR3 is CASSVAVGGTDTQYF. DNA for the CDR3: TGTGCCAGCAGCGTAGCTGTGGGGGGAACAGATACGCAGTATTTT.

This rearrangement joins TRBV30 to TRBJ1-1; 7 bases line up with TRBD1. The CDR3 spans 14 residues. The V gene end was trimmed by 3 bases and the J gene end by 1 base; junction bases not matched to a gene: 5. Germline V gene data show CDR1 as GTSNPN and CDR2 as SVGIG (reference sequence). CDR3 bases: TGTGCCTGGAGACGCGACAGGGCGAACACTGAAGCTTTCTTT. Its translation: CAWRRDRANTEAFF.

This chain uses TRBV25-1 with TRBJ1-2; D is uncertain. Germline CDR1 is MGHDK and CDR2 is SYGVNS. CDR3 length: 11 residues. V gave up 3 bases and J gave up 8 bases, with 7 bases separating them. The DNA of the CDR3 is TGTGCCAGCAGTGACTGGAGCGGCTACACCTTC. Its translation is CASSDWSGYTF.

The gene calls are TRBV5-4 and TRBJ1-3; no clear D gene. Germline assignment: CDR1 SGHNT and CDR2 YYREEE (reference sequence). Trimming pared 4 bases from V and 0 bases from J, leaving 11 bases between. The CDR3 totals 15 residues. The CDR3 DNA follows: TGTGCCAGCAGCGCGACACCCCGCTCTGGAAACACCATATATTTT. This translates into CASSATPRSGNTIYF.

This clone was seen only a few times. V usage is TRBV7-2 and J usage is TRBJ1-6; TRBD1 might be the D (5 bases). Germline V gene data show CDR1 as SGHTA and CDR2 as FQGNSA. The CDR3 extends over 14 amino acids. V dropped 6 bases and J dropped 2 bases, with 8 bases sitting between them. In DNA, the CDR3 is TGTGCCAGCAGACAGGACACCTATAATTCACCCCTCCACTTT. It is translated as CASRQDTYNSPLHF.

This chain links TRBV11-2 with TRBJ2-7; possibly TRBD2 for D (6 bases). Per germline, CDR1 SGHAT and CDR2 FQNNGV. Trimming removed 5 bases at V and 4 bases at J, with 18 bases between. The CDR3 spans 15 residues. The CDR3 protein is CASSLSLGGGYEQYF. CDR3 DNA sequence: TGTGCCAGCAGCCTCTCATTGGGGGGAGGTTACGAGCAGTACTTC.

This clone was recorded once. The chain combines TRBV19 with TRBJ1-1; D not resolved. Trimming took off 2 bases at V and 4 bases at J, with 8 bases between the two ends. Germline assignment: CDR1 LNHDA and CDR2 SQIVND (reference sequence). This CDR3 has 13 amino acids. The CDR3 is CASSISSGTEAFF. The CDR3 coding sequence is TGTGCCAGTAGTATAAGCTCGGGCACTGAAGCTTTCTTT. The whole variable domain, filled in from reference TRBV19 and TRBJ1-1, reads DGGITQSPKYLFRKEGQNVTLSCEQNLNHDAMYWYRQDPGQGLRLIYYSQIVNDFQKGDIAEGYSVSREKKESFPLTVTSAQKNPTAFYLCASSISSGTEAFFGQGTRLTVV.

The genes are TRBV11-2 and TRBJ2-7; 7 nucleotides match TRBD2. The CDR3 length is 16 residues. J gave up 4 bases and V 2 bases, and 11 bases lay outside the gene matches. Germline V gene lookup returns CDR1 SGHAT and CDR2 FQNNGV. The CDR3 coding sequence is TGTGCCAGCAGCTTACATGTCGGGAGGAGGGGTTACGAGCAGTACTTC. Translating it yields CASSLHVGRRGYEQYF.

The chain combines TRBV4-1 with TRBJ2-2; D perhaps matches TRBD2 (6 bases). V lost 3 bases, J lost 9 bases, and 8 bases lay in between. The CDR3 is 12 amino acids. Germline CDR1 is MGHRA and CDR2 is YSYEKL. The CDR3 protein is CASSQGGRELFF. The CDR3 coding sequence is TGCGCCAGCAGCCAGGGCGGGAGGGAGCTGTTTTTT.

The chain has TRBV28 and TRBJ1-1; maybe TRBD1 (6 bases). V lost 6 bases and J lost 3, with 14 bases in between. There are 14 residues in the CDR3. The germline gives CDR1 MDHEN, CDR2 SYDVKM. DNA for the CDR3: TGTGCCAGCAGCCCCCCACAGGGTTACACTGAAGCTTTCTTT. Translating it yields CASSPPQGYTEAFF.

The CDR3 region has the DNA TGCGCCAGCAGCCGCCTAGACGGGGGGGGCACTGAAGCTTTCTTT. It yields the protein CASSRLDGGGTEAFF. The V call is TRBV4-1, the J call TRBJ1-1, with D perhaps TRBD1 (5 bases). Looked up from germline, CDR1 is MGHRA and CDR2 is YSYEKL. This CDR3 region has 15 residues. The V end was cut by 4 bases, the J end by 4 bases, with 16 bases between.

The rearrangement joins TRBV18 to TRBJ1-5; no clear D gene. The CDR3 is made up of 15 amino acids. The V and J ends lost 0 bases and 4 bases respectively, with 10 bases between them. Germline lookup yields CDR1 KGHSH and CDR2 LQKENI. The chain's CDR3 is CASSPPTSRNQPQHF. Here the CDR3 DNA reads TGTGCCAGCTCACCACCGACTTCGAGGAATCAGCCCCAGCATTTT. Full variable domain (remainder filled in from reference TRBV18 and TRBJ1-5): NAGVMQNPRHLVRRRGQEARLRCSPMKGHSHVYWYRQLPEEGLKFMVYLQKENIIDESGMPKERFSAEFPKEGPSILRIQQVVRGDSAAYFCASSPPTSRNQPQHFGDGTRLSIL.

This chain links TRBV6-5 with TRBJ1-5; D remains ambiguous. The germline gives CDR1 MNHEY, CDR2 SVGAGI. The CDR3 loop spans 14 amino acids. V was clipped by 6 bases and J by 4 bases, with 13 bases between them. CDR3 protein: CASSERHGNQPQHF. The CDR3 DNA reads TGTGCCAGCAGCGAAAGACATGGAAATCAGCCCCAGCATTTT.

The rearrangement uses TRBV5-4 and TRBJ2-7; 9 bases match TRBD2. Germline-derived CDR1 and CDR2 are SGHNT and YYREEE (reference sequence). There are 13 residues in the CDR3. V shed 3 bases and J 5 bases; nucleotides not matched to a gene: 3. The CDR3 region is CASSWTSADEQYF. The CDR3 coding sequence is TGTGCCAGCAGCTGGACTAGCGCCGACGAGCAGTACTTC.

The rearrangement joins TRBV29-1 to TRBJ2-7, with D maybe TRBD1 (6 bases). V gave up 6 bases and J gave up 4 bases, with 16 bases separating them. The CDR3 contains 13 residues. Germline CDR1 SQVTM, CDR2 ANQGSEA. Written as DNA, the CDR3 is TGCAGCGTAGCCCGGGACACGGAATACGAGCAGTACTTC. It yields the protein CSVARDTEYEQYF.

The chain employs TRBV4-1 and TRBJ2-7, with D maybe TRBD2 (6 bases). The ends were cut back, 2 bases at V and 6 bases at J, with 23 bases in the middle. The germline gives CDR1 MGHRA, CDR2 YSYEKL. The CDR3 runs 17 residues. The DNA of the CDR3 is TGCGCCAGCAGCCAACCCCCGGCCAGAACCCAGGAGGGCGAGCAGTACTTC. Translated: CASSQPPARTQEGEQYF.

This clone has just one count. The chain carries TRBV4-2 and TRBJ2-3; D is possibly TRBD1 (6 bases). V gave up 3 bases and J gave up 4 bases, with 17 bases separating them. The germline V gene has CDR1 LGHNA and CDR2 YNFKEQ. This CDR3 spans 16 amino acids. The CDR3 DNA is TGTGCCAGCAGCCACCCGGGACACCGGGTTGCAGATACGCAGTATTTT. This encodes CASSHPGHRVADTQYF.